The rows below give T cell receptor beta chains drawn from one sample of a study of T cells in tuberculosis. The assay was immunoSEQ multiplex PCR, and TCRdb's table has in-frame clones only and misses some. The sample carries about 29,000 clones, just over 90% recorded once. The sample was PBMCs. Receptors originate from a donor aged 10-30 years with latent tuberculosis or without tuberculosis infection. Both conserved end residues are part of each CDR3. D genes are given only for firm matches. A clone size is listed for some rows: how often the clone was seen (once, few, many), or a class if it is expanded.

D,size,J,V,CDR3,DNA
TRBD1,NA,TRBJ2-3,TRBV11-2,CASSLVGTGWVDTQYF,TGTGCCAGCAGCTTAGTGGGGACAGGGTGGGTGGATACGCAGTATTTT
NA,NA,TRBJ1-5,TRBV19,CASSPGGWNSNQPQHF,TGTGCCAGTAGTCCCGGGGGATGGAATAGCAATCAGCCCCAGCATTTT
TRBD1,NA,TRBJ1-2,TRBV6-5,CASSRYPDRDYGYTF,TGTGCCAGCAGCCGATATCCGGACAGGGATTATGGCTACACCTTC
TRBD1,few,TRBJ2-7,TRBV6-1,CASSFKDRATYEQYF,TGTGCCAGCAGTTTTAAGGACAGGGCCACCTACGAGCAGTACTTC
NA,NA,TRBJ2-1,TRBV6-6,CASSYQRGNNEQFF,TGTGCCAGCAGTTACCAAAGAGGGAACAATGAGCAGTTCTTC
TRBD1,NA,TRBJ2-3,TRBV7-3,CASSPNRGLAADTQYF,TGTGCCAGCAGCCCGAACAGGGGGCTTGCGGCAGATACGCAGTATTTT
TRBD1,NA,TRBJ1-2,TRBV13,CASRQITGETGYTF,TGTGCCAGCAGGCAAATTACAGGGGAAACTGGCTACACCTTC
NA,NA,TRBJ1-1,TRBV27,CASSPIGLGTEAFF,TGTGCCAGCAGTCCCATCGGGTTGGGCACTGAAGCTTTCTTT
NA,NA,TRBJ1-1,TRBV6-5,CASSYSVRIMNTEAFF,TGTGCCAGCAGTTACTCTGTCAGGATCATGAACACTGAAGCTTTCTTT
NA,NA,TRBJ2-1,TRBV27,CASSLVPGSYNEQFF,TGTGCCAGCAGTTTAGTTCCAGGCTCCTACAATGAGCAGTTCTTC
TRBD1,NA,TRBJ1-6,TRBV5-5,CASSPWGTGAPNSPLHF,TGTGCCAGCAGCCCTTGGGGGACAGGGGCTCCAAATTCACCCCTCCACTTT
TRBD1,NA,TRBJ2-7,TRBV28,CASSAGTDLLEQYF,TGTGCCAGCAGTGCCGGGACAGACCTTCTCGAGCAGTACTTC
NA,NA,TRBJ2-5,TRBV2,CASSEVQAGETQYF,TGTGCCAGCAGTGAGGTGCAAGCAGGGGAGACCCAGTACTTC
NA,NA,TRBJ2-2,TRBV25-1,CASSPKAENTGELFF,TGTGCCAGCTCCCCAAAAGCGGAGAACACCGGGGAGCTGTTTTTT